Below, one T cell receptor (beta chain) is given with its context. The antigen remains unidentified. The source of the sample is a study of molecular identifiers for immune sequencing clone quantification. Whole-study findings and limits: Clones carrying above 20 RNA copies accounted for over 98% of effector molecules, under 1% in naive cells.

V shed 0 bases and J shed 0 bases, with 9 bases lying between them. CDR3 length equals 16 residues. CDR1 is LGHNA, CDR2 YSLEER, per germline. Bulk TCR libraries used previously described methods and listed TCR primers. TCRdb analysed the PCR reads with MiXCR anew, one entry per CDR3 protein. In the table there are 400,000 to 600,000 distinct CDR3 sequences, 20% to 25% of which are singletons. This TCR came from a human donor in good health. Some libraries in this study had Jurkat cell RNA spiked in. The rearrangement links TRBV4-3 to TRBJ1-3; D gene uncertain. The sample comprised naive CD8+ T cells from blood, with Jurkat cell RNA spiked in. Subset given: FACS-sorted CD8+CD4-CCR7+CD45RA+ naive T cells. The CDR3, as DNA: TGCGCCAGCAGCCAAGACGGGCAGATCTCTGGAAACACCATATATTTT. It translates to CASSQDGQISGNTIYF.